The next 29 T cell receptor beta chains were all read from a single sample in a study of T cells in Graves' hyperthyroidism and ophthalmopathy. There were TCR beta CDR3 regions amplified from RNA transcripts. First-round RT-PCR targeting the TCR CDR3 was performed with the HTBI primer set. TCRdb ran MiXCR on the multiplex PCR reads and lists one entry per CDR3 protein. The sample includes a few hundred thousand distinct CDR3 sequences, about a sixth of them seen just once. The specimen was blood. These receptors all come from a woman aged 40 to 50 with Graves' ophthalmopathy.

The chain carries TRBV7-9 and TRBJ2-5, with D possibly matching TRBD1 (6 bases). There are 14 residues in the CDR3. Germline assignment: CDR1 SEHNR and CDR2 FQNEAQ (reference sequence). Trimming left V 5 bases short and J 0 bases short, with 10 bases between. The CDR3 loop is CASSIQGHQETQYF. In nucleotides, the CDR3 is TGTGCCAGCAGCATACAGGGACACCAAGAGACCCAGTACTTC.

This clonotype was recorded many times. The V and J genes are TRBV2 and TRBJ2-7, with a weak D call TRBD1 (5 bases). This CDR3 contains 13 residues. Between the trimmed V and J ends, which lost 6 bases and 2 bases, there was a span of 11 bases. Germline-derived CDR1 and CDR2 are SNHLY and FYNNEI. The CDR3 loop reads CASSTDSPYEQYF. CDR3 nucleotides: TGTGCCAGCAGCACCGACAGCCCCTACGAGCAGTACTTC.

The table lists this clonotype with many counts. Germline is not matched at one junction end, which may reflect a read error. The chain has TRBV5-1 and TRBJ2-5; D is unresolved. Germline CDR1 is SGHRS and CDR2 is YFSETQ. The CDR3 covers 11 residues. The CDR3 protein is CASSLQTLPNF. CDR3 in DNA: TGCGCCAGCAGCCTGCAGACCCTACCGAACTTC.

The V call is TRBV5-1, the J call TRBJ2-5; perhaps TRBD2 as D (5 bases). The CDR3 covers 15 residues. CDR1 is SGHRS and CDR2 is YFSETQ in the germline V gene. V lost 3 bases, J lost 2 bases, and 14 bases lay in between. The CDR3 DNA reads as TGCGCCAGCAGCTCACGGGGAGCGGTACAAGAGACCCAGTACTTC. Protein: CASSSRGAVQETQYF.

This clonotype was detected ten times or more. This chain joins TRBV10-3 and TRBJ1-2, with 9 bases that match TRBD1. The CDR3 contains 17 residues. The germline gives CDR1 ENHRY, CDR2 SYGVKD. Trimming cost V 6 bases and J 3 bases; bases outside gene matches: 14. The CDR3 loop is CAISNSAGTGRDYGYTF. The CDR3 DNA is TGTGCCATCAGCAACTCGGCCGGGACAGGGAGAGACTATGGCTACACCTTC.

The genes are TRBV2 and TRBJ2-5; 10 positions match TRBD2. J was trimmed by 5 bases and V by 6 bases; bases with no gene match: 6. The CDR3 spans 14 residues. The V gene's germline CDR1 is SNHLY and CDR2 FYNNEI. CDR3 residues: CASRASGGYETQYF. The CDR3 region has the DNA TGTGCCAGCAGGGCTAGCGGGGGCTATGAGACCCAGTACTTC.

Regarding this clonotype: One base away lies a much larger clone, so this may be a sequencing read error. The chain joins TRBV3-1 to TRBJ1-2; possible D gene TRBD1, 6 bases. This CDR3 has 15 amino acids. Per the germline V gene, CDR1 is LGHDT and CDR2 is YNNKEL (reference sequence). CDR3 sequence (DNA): TGTGCCGGCAGCCATAACCGGGGGCCCGCCTATGGCTACACCTTC. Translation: CAGSHNRGPAYGYTF.

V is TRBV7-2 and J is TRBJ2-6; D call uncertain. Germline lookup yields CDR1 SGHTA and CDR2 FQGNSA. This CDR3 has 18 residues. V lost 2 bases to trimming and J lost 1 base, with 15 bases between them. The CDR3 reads CASSLNPWRSSGANVLTF. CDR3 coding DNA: TGTGCCAGCAGCTTAAACCCTTGGCGGTCTTCTGGGGCCAACGTCCTGACTTTC. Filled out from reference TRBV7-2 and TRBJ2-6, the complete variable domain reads GAGVSQSPSNKVTEKGKDVELRCDPISGHTALYWYRQSLGQGLEFLIYFQGNSAPDKSGLPSDRFSAERTGGSVSTLTIQRTQQEDSAVYLCASSLNPWRSSGANVLTFGAGSRLTVL.

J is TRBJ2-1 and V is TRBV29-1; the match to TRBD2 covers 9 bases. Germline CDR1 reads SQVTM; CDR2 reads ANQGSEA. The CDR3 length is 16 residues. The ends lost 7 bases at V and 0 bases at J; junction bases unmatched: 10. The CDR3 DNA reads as TGCAGCGCCCCTGCTAGCGGGACTTTCTCCTACAATGAGCAGTTCTTC. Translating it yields CSAPASGTFSYNEQFF.

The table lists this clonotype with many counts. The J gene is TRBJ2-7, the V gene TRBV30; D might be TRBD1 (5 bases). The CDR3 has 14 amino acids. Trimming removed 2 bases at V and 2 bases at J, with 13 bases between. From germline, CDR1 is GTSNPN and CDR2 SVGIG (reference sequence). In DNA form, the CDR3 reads TGTGCCTGGAGTCGCCTTACAGGTACCTACGAGCAGTACTTC. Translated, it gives CAWSRLTGTYEQYF.

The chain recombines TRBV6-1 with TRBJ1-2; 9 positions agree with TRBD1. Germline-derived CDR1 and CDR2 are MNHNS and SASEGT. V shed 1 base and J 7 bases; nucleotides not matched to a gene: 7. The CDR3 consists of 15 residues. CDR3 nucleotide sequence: TGTGCCAGCAGTGAAGTGAGGGGGACAGGGTTTGGCTACACCTTC. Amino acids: CASSEVRGTGFGYTF.

In nucleotides, the CDR3 is TGCAGTGCTAGCCAAAGGCGGCCGGGACAGGGGAATGAAAAACTGTTTTTT. Translating it yields CSASQRRPGQGNEKLFF. This chain uses TRBV20-1 with TRBJ1-4, with 10 bases matching TRBD1. V lost 3 bases, J lost 5 bases, and 12 bases stayed unmatched. In germline, CDR1 is DFQATT, CDR2 SNEGSKA (reference sequence). This CDR3 is built from 17 residues.

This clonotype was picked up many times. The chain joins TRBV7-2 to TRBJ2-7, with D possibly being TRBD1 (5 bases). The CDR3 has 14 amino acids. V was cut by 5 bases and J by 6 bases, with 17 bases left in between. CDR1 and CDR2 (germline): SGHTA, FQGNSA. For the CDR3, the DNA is TGTGCCAGCAGCCCCTATGGCAGCCAGGGCGAGCAGTACTTC. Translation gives CASSPYGSQGEQYF.

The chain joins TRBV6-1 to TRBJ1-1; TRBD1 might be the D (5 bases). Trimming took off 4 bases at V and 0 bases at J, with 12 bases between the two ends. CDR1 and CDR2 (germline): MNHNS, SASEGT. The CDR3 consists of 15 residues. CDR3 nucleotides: TGTGCCAGCAGTGCGGGGGGAGGATTGAACACTGAAGCTTTCTTT. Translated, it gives CASSAGGGLNTEAFF.

Here the CDR3 reads CASSPEGLAGGRDYEQYF. DNA for the CDR3: TGTGCCAGCAGCCCGGAAGGACTAGCGGGAGGCCGGGACTACGAGCAGTACTTC. The rearrangement joins TRBV3-1 to TRBJ2-7; 14 nucleotides agree with TRBD2. The CDR3 length is 18 residues. The germline V gene encodes CDR1 LGHDT and CDR2 YNNKEL (reference sequence). Trimming removed 4 bases from V and 3 bases from J; junction bases left unmatched: 11.

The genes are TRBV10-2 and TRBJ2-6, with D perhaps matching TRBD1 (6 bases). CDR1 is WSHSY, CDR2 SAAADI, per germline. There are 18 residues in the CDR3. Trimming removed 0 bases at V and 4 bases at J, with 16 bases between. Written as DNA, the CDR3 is TGCGCCAGCAGTGAGTCGGGCTACAGGGTCGGGGGGGCCAACGTCCTGACTTTC. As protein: CASSESGYRVGGANVLTF.

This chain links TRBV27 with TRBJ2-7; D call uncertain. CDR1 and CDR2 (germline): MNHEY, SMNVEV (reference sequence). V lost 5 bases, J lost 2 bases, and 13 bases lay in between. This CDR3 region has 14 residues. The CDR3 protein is CASSPSPGPYEQYF. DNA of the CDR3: TGTGCCAGCAGTCCCTCGCCCGGACCCTACGAGCAGTACTTC.

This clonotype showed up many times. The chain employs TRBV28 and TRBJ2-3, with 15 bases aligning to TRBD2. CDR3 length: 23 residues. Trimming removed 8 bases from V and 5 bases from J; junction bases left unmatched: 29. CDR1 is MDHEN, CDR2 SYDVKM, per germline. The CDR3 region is CASEGDKFRRLGLAGGSGDTQYF. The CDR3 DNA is TGTGCCAGCGAGGGGGACAAGTTCAGAAGACTGGGACTAGCGGGAGGTAGCGGAGATACGCAGTATTTT.

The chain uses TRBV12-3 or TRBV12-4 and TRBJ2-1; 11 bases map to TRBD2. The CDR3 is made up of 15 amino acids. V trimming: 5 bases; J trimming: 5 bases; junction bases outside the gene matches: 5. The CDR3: CASSTLAGGHNEQFF. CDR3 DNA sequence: TGTGCCAGCAGTACTCTAGCGGGAGGCCACAATGAGCAGTTCTTC.

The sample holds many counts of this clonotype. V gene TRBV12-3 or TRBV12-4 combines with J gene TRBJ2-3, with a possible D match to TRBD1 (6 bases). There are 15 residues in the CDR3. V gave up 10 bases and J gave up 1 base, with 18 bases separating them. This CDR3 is CATSNPRQGTDTQYF. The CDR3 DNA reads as TGTGCCACCTCCAACCCGAGACAGGGCACAGATACGCAGTATTTT.

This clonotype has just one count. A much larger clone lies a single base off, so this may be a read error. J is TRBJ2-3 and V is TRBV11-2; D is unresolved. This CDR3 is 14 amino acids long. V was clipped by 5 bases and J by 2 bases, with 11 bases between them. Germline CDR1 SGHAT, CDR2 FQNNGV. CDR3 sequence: CASSPLGLTDTQYF. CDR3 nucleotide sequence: TGTGCCAGCAGCCCCCTAGGGCTCACAGATACGCAGTATTTT.

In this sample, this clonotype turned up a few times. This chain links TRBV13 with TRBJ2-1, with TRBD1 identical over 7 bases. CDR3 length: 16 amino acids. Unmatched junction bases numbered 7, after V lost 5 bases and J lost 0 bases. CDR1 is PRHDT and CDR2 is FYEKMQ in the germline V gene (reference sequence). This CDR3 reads CASSPEGASSYNEQFF. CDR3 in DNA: TGTGCCAGCAGCCCCGAGGGGGCAAGCTCCTACAATGAGCAGTTCTTC.

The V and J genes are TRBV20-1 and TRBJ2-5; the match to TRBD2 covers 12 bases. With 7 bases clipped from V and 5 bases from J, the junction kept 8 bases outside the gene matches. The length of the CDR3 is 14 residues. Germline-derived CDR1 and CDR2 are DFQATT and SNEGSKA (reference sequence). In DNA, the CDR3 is TGCAGTGGGGCTAGCGGGAGGGCAGGGGAGACCCAGTACTTC. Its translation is CSGASGRAGETQYF.

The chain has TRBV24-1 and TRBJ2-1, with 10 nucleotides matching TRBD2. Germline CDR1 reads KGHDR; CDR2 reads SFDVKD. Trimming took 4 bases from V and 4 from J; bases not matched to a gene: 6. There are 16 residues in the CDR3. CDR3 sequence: CATSDSLAGHYNEQFF. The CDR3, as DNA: TGTGCCACCAGTGACTCACTAGCGGGGCATTACAATGAGCAGTTCTTC.

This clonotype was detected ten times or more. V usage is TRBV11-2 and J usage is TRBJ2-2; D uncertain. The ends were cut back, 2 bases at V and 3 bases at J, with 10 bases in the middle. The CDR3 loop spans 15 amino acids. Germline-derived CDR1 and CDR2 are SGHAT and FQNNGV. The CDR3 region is CASSLLAFDTGELFF. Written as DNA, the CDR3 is TGTGCCAGCAGCTTACTCGCCTTTGACACCGGGGAGCTGTTTTTT.

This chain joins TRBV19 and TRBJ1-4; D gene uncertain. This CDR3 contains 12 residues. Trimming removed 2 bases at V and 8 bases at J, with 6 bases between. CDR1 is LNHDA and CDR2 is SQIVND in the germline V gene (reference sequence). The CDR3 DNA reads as TGTGCCAGTAGTATACGGGAAGAAAAACTGTTTTTT. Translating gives CASSIREEKLFF. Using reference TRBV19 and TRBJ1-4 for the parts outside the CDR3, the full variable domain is DGGITQSPKYLFRKEGQNVTLSCEQNLNHDAMYWYRQDPGQGLRLIYYSQIVNDFQKGDIAEGYSVSREKKESFPLTVTSAQKNPTAFYLCASSIREEKLFFGSGTQLSVL.

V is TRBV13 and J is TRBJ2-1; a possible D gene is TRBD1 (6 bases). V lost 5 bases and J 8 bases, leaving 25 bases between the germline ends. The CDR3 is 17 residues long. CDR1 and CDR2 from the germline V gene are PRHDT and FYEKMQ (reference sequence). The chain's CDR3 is CASSVADDRPKGDEQFF. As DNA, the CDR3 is TGTGCCAGCAGCGTGGCCGACGACAGGCCAAAAGGGGATGAGCAGTTCTTC.

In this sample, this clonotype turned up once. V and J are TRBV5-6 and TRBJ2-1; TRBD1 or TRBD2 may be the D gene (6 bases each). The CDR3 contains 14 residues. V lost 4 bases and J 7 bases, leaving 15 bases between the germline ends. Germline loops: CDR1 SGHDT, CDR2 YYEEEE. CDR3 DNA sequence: TGTGCCAGCAGCCTAGGGGGGCTTAAGAATGAGCAGTTCTTC. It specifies CASSLGGLKNEQFF.

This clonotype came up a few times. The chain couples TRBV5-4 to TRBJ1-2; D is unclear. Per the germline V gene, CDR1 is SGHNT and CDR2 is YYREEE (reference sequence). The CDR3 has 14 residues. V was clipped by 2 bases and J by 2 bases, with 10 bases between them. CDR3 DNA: TGTGCCAGCAGCTTCCGGTCCGGGAACTATGGCTACACCTTC. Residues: CASSFRSGNYGYTF.